Listed here are 25 T cell receptor beta chains from one sample, sequenced in a study of monozygotic twins with inflammatory bowel disease. TCRdb processed the 5' RACE reads again and assigns one entry to each CDR3 protein, with no DNA. Its table records under 200,000 distinct CDR3 sequences. Sequencing was performed on blood. These receptors were obtained from a human donor with ulcerative colitis or Crohn's disease, or a healthy co-twin of an affected twin (not recorded which).

The chain has TRBV7-2 and TRBJ2-5; TCRdb outputs TRBD1, but without DNA this stays unchecked. The CDR3 spans 13 residues. Germline CDR1 and CDR2: SGHTA and FQGNSA. CDR3 sequence: CASKGGRWETQYF.

The chain links TRBV7-8 to TRBJ2-2; TCRdb calls TRBD2, which cannot be checked without DNA. This CDR3 spans 16 amino acids. Germline-derived CDR1 and CDR2 are SGHVS and FQNEAQ. CDR3 in amino acids: CASSASGTPNTGELFF.

The chain carries TRBV5-1 and TRBJ2-7; absent DNA, TCRdb's TRBD2 call cannot be checked. The CDR3 is 14 residues long. Germline V lookup: CDR1 SGHRS, CDR2 YFSETQ. CDR3 amino acids: CASSLMTNSYEQYF.

The V and J genes are TRBV20-1 and TRBJ1-2; TCRdb indicates TRBD1, and absent DNA this call remains unverified. This CDR3 comprises 13 residues. Germline V gene sequence: CDR1 DFQATT, CDR2 SNEGSKA (reference sequence). The chain's CDR3 is CSARLQRQDGYTF.

The chain joins TRBV7-3 to TRBJ2-1; TCRdb returns TRBD2, unconfirmable since there is no DNA. Looked up from germline, CDR1 is SGHTA and CDR2 is FQGTGA. This CDR3 spans 20 amino acids. CDR3 sequence: CASSPKQSGWTSLRNNEQFF. Together with reference TRBV7-3 and TRBJ2-1, the CDR3 gives the full variable domain: GAGVSQTPSNKVTEKGKYVELRCDPISGHTALYWYRQSLGQGPEFLIYFQGTGAADDSGLPNDRFFAVRPEGSVSTLKIQRTERGDSAVYLCASSPKQSGWTSLRNNEQFFGPGTRLTVL.

This CDR3 is CSVARLSTDTQYF. The chain carries TRBV29-1 and TRBJ2-3; the D call from TCRdb, TRBD2, cannot be confirmed without DNA. The CDR3 loop spans 13 amino acids. The germline V gene has CDR1 SQVTM and CDR2 ANQGSEA.

The chain joins TRBV27 to TRBJ2-2. Germline V gene lookup returns CDR1 MNHEY and CDR2 SMNVEV (reference sequence). The CDR3 totals 13 residues. CDR3 amino acids: CASKPFDTGELFF.

The CDR3: CASSPSGQGYEQYF. This chain connects TRBV12-3 or TRBV12-4 to TRBJ2-7; TCRdb's D call of TRBD1 is untestable without DNA. The CDR3 has 14 amino acids.

The rearrangement links TRBV7-9 to TRBJ2-7. The CDR3 runs to 12 residues. The germline CDR1 and CDR2 sequences are SEHNR and FQNEAQ (reference sequence). CDR3 amino acids: CASSSLSYEQYF.

This chain connects TRBV3-1 to TRBJ2-1; the D call from TCRdb, TRBD2, cannot be confirmed without DNA. Germline V gene sequence: CDR1 LGHDT, CDR2 YNNKEL (reference sequence). The CDR3 has 16 amino acids. CDR3: CASSQFGGRGSGEQLF.

The chain is built from TRBV7-3 and TRBJ1-1. Germline CDR1 is SGHTA and CDR2 is FQGTGA. The CDR3 consists of 16 residues. CDR3 in amino acids: CASSLRIGPMNTEAFF.

The chain carries TRBV3-1 and TRBJ2-7; without DNA, the TCRdb call of TRBD1 cannot be checked. CDR3 length: 15 residues. The germline CDR1 and CDR2 sequences are LGHDT and YNNKEL (reference sequence). CDR3 sequence: CASSQAALRVYEQYF.

This chain connects TRBV7-3 to TRBJ1-1; without DNA, the TCRdb call of TRBD1 cannot be checked. This CDR3 spans 15 amino acids. From germline, CDR1 is SGHTA and CDR2 FQGTGA. The CDR3 spells CASSSFDGGLRGAFF.

J is TRBJ2-7 and V is TRBV20-1; TCRdb names TRBD2, which stays unverified in the absence of DNA. Germline V gives CDR1 DFQATT, CDR2 SNEGSKA (reference sequence). The CDR3 runs 11 residues. The CDR3 here is CSAKTAAEQYF.

The chain combines TRBV27 with TRBJ1-2; TCRdb selects TRBD1, and the lack of DNA leaves this call unchecked. The CDR3 is 16 residues long. Germline-derived CDR1 and CDR2 are MNHEY and SMNVEV (reference sequence). The CDR3 region is CASSLSGHRGRRGYTF.

J is TRBJ2-7 and V is TRBV15; no DNA is available, so the TRBD1 call from TCRdb remains unchecked. Germline V gene sequence: CDR1 LNHNV, CDR2 YYDKDF (reference sequence). The CDR3 has 16 residues. The CDR3 reads CATSRDPQGTSYEQYF.

V usage is TRBV11-1 and J usage is TRBJ2-7; TCRdb calls TRBD2, which cannot be checked without DNA. The CDR3 runs 18 residues. The germline CDR1 and CDR2 sequences are SGHAT and FQDESV (reference sequence). CDR3 in amino acids: CASSPKLAGLAVPYEQYF.

The CDR3 loop is CASSFDSGEAFF. J is TRBJ1-1 and V is TRBV12-3 or TRBV12-4. This CDR3 comprises 12 residues.

The chain employs TRBV9 and TRBJ1-1. This CDR3 has 16 amino acids. Per the germline V gene, CDR1 is SGDLS and CDR2 is YYNGEE. CDR3: CASSVDARAPNTEAFF.

The genes are TRBV7-2 and TRBJ2-7; TCRdb returns TRBD2, unconfirmable since there is no DNA. The CDR3 runs 14 residues. The germline V gene encodes CDR1 SGHTA and CDR2 FQGNSA. Here the CDR3 reads CASSLIDGRSEQYF.

The V gene is TRBV6-5, the J gene TRBJ1-2; TCRdb's assignment of TRBD1 cannot be checked, as there is no DNA. CDR1 and CDR2 from the germline V gene are MNHEY and SVGAGI. This CDR3 spans 16 amino acids. The CDR3 protein is CASSYSGRGRNYGYTF.

The rearrangement links TRBV21-1 to TRBJ2-5; absent DNA, TCRdb's TRBD1 call cannot be checked. TRBV21-1 is labeled a pseudogene. The CDR3 runs to 15 residues. The CDR3 protein is CASSKENRGKETQYF.

V gene TRBV5-1 combines with J gene TRBJ1-2; TCRdb's assignment of TRBD1 cannot be checked, as there is no DNA. Germline CDR1 and CDR2: SGHRS and YFSETQ. This CDR3 contains 15 residues. The CDR3 is CASSSGGTANYGYTF.

The chain recombines TRBV5-1 with TRBJ1-2; as DNA is missing, the TRBD1 call by TCRdb cannot be tested. CDR1 is SGHRS and CDR2 is YFSETQ in the germline V gene. This CDR3 comprises 11 residues. This chain's CDR3 is CASSTEGGYTF.

The gene calls are TRBV7-2 and TRBJ2-3; the TCRdb D gene call, TRBD1, has no DNA to confirm it. Germline V gene data show CDR1 as SGHTA and CDR2 as FQGNSA. CDR3 length: 14 amino acids. CDR3: CASSLLWSPDTQYF.